These T cell receptor beta chains were read from a single sample in a study of CD8 T cells in ankylosing spondylitis. TCRdb fed the 5' RACE reads into MiXCR, producing one record per CDR3 protein. The repertoire holds 200,000 to 300,000 distinct CDR3 sequences, with less than 10% as singletons. Sequencing was performed on blood, either unsorted or a sorted T cell fraction (not recorded which). The receptors were sampled from a male donor with ankylosing spondylitis or in good health (not recorded which). Both conserved end residues are trimmed from each CDR3.

v_gene	j_gene	CDR3aa
TRBV30	TRBJ2-1	AWSPTAFNEQF
TRBV18	TRBJ2-1	ASSPPQGTAYNEQF
TRBV6-2/TRBV6-3	TRBJ2-1	ASSPAAGQLEAGGAYNEQF
TRBV7-7	TRBJ2-3	ASSLGPIGDTQY
TRBV5-6	TRBJ1-2	ASSLGTLKYGYT
TRBV7-3	TRBJ2-2	ASSLIGTGESGELF
TRBV5-1	TRBJ2-1	ASSLPDGARNEQF
TRBV20-1	TRBJ2-1	SARDLGRAAQF
TRBV6-5	TRBJ2-1	ASSSGTGGGNEQF
TRBV20-1	TRBJ2-2	SASRLGELF
TRBV7-2	TRBJ2-1	ASSLATGERSYNEQF
TRBV5-1	TRBJ1-5	ASSVGPKSNQPQH